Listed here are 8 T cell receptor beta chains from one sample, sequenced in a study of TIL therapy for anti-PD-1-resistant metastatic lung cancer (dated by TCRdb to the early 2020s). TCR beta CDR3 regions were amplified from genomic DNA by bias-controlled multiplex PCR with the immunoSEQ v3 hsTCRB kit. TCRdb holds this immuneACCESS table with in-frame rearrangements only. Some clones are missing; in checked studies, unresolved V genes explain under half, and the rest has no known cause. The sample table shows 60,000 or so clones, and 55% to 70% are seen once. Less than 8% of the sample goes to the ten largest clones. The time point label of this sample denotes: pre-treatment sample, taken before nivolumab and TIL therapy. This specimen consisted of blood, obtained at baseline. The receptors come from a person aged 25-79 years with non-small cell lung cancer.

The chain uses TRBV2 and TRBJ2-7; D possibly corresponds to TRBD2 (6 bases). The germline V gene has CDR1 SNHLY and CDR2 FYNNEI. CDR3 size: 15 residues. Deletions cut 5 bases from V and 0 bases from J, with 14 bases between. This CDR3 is CASSTPRGLSYEQYF. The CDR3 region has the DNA TGTGCCAGCAGTACCCCCCGGGGACTCTCCTACGAGCAGTACTTC.

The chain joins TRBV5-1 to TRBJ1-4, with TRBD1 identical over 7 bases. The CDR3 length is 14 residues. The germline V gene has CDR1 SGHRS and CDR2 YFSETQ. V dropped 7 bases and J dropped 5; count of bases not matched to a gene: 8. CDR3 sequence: CASGAGGQNEKLFF. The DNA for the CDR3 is TGCGCCAGCGGCGCAGGGGGACAGAATGAAAAACTGTTTTTT.

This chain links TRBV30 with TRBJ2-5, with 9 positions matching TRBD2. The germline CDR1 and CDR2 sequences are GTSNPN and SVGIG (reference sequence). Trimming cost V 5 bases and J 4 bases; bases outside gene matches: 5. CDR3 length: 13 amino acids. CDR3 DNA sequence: TGTGCCTGGGGGTTAGCGGGGGTAGAGACCCAGTACTTC. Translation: CAWGLAGVETQYF.

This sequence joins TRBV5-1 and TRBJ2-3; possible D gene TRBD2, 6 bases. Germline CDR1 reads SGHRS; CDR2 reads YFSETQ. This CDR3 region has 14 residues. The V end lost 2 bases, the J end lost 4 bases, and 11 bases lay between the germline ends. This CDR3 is CASSFTSSADTQYF. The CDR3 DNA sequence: TGCGCCAGCAGCTTCACTAGCTCTGCAGATACGCAGTATTTT.

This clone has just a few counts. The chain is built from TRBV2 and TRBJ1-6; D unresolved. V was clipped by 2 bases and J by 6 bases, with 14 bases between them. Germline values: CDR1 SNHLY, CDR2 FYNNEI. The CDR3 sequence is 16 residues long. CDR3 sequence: CASSERAPALNSPLHF. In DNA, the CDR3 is TGTGCCAGCAGTGAAAGGGCTCCAGCTCTTAATTCACCCCTCCACTTT.

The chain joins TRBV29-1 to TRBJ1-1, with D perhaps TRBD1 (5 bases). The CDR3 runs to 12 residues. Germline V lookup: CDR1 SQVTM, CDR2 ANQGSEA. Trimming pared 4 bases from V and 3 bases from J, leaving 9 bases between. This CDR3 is CSVAGGDTEAFF. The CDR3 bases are TGCAGCGTTGCGGGGGGGGACACTGAAGCTTTCTTT.

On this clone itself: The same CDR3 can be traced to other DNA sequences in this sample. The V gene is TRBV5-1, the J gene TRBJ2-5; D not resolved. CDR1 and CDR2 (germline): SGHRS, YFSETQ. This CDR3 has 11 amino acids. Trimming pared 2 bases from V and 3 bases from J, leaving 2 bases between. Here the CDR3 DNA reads TGCGCCAGCAGCTTCGAAGAGACCCAGTACTTC. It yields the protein CASSFEETQYF.

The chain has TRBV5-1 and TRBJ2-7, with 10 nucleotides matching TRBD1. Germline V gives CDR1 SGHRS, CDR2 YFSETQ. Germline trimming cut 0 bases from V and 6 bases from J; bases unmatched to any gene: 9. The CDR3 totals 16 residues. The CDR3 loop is CASSLEPRQGAGEQYF. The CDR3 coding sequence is TGCGCCAGCAGCTTGGAGCCGAGACAGGGGGCGGGCGAGCAGTACTTC.